These 13 T cell receptor beta chains originate from one sample sequenced in a study of shared clonotypes between healthy human individuals (dated by TCRdb to the early 2020s). Receptor amplification or capture employed the immunoSEQ multiplex PCR assay. In TCRdb, the immuneACCESS table is reduced to in-frame sequences with V and J assigned. These tables do not hold every clone; where another copy was compared, an unresolved V gene accounts for under half, and the others remain unexplained. The sample data list some 1,600,000 clones, and approximately 98% of these were observed just once. Together, the top ten hold approximately 0.44% of the sample. The source material was naive CD4+ T cells sorted from blood. The cell subset or site label on this specimen signifies: CD45RA+ positively selected. Source of these receptors: a man aged 25 to 40 in good health.

The rearrangement uses TRBV5-1 and TRBJ2-5, with TRBD2 matching over 13 bases. The CDR3 totals 15 residues. V lost 2 bases and J lost 6; bases outside the gene matches: 4. The germline gives CDR1 SGHRS, CDR2 YFSETQ. CDR3 loop: CASSLQLAGGQTQYF. The DNA for the CDR3 is TGCGCCAGCAGCTTACAACTAGCGGGAGGGCAGACCCAGTACTTC.

V gene TRBV10-1 combines with J gene TRBJ2-7; tentatively, D is TRBD1 (6 bases). There are 14 residues in the CDR3. Germline loops: CDR1 WNHNN, CDR2 SYGVQD (reference sequence). V was cut by 6 bases and J by 7 bases, with 19 bases left in between. The CDR3 here is CASSTHREIGEQYF. The CDR3 DNA reads as TGCGCCAGCAGCACACACAGGGAAATCGGGGAGCAGTACTTC.

The chain recombines TRBV11-2 with TRBJ2-1; 12 nucleotides align to TRBD2. Trimming removed 3 bases from V and 6 bases from J; junction bases left unmatched: 3. The CDR3 contains 15 residues. CDR1 SGHAT and CDR2 FQNNGV come from the germline V gene. The CDR3 loop is CASSFSTSGSNEQFF. The CDR3 DNA reads TGTGCCAGCAGCTTCTCGACTAGCGGGAGCAATGAGCAGTTCTTC.

The rearrangement joins TRBV7-9 to TRBJ2-2; D may correspond to TRBD1 or TRBD2 (5 bases each). V gave up 7 bases and J gave up 0 bases, with 18 bases separating them. From germline, CDR1 is SEHNR and CDR2 FQNEAQ (reference sequence). CDR3 size: 17 residues. The chain's CDR3 is CASTHPPQGANTGELFF. CDR3 bases: TGTGCCAGCACCCACCCCCCTCAGGGAGCGAACACCGGGGAGCTGTTTTTT.

V usage is TRBV4-2 and J usage is TRBJ2-5, with D perhaps TRBD2 (5 bases). Trimming left V 1 base short and J 5 bases short, with 11 bases between. Germline V lookup: CDR1 LGHNA, CDR2 YNFKEQ. The CDR3 extends over 14 amino acids. This CDR3 is CASSQGTSRETQYF. In DNA, the CDR3 is TGTGCCAGCAGCCAAGGGACTTCGAGGGAGACCCAGTACTTC.

About this clone itself: Other DNA sequences of this sample code for an identical CDR3. The CDR3 loop is CSAVYNEQFF. CDR3 DNA sequence: TGCAGTGCCGTCTACAATGAGCAGTTCTTC. The genes are TRBV20-1 and TRBJ2-1; unclear D gene. The CDR3 covers 10 residues. Trimming took 6 bases from V and 3 from J, leaving 3 bases between them. CDR1 and CDR2 (germline): DFQATT, SNEGSKA (reference sequence).

The V and J genes are TRBV18 and TRBJ2-3; TRBD2 matches at 10 bases. Trimming took 4 bases from V and 2 from J; bases not matched to a gene: 6. The germline V gene has CDR1 KGHSH and CDR2 LQKENI. The CDR3 loop spans 16 amino acids. This chain's CDR3 is CASSHETSGTTDTQYF. The CDR3 bases are TGTGCCAGCTCACACGAAACTAGCGGGACCACAGATACGCAGTATTTT.

Regarding this clone: At the DNA level, this CDR3 is encoded by other sequences in the same sample as well. V gene TRBV5-5 combines with J gene TRBJ2-7; D is ambiguous. Germline-derived CDR1 and CDR2 are SGHKS and YYEKEE (reference sequence). This CDR3 is built from 14 residues. Trimming cost V 4 bases and J 0 bases, with 11 bases left between them. The CDR3 here is CASSLGPPSYEQYF. Written as DNA, the CDR3 is TGTGCCAGCAGCCTGGGTCCCCCCTCCTACGAGCAGTACTTC.

J is TRBJ2-5 and V is TRBV29-1; 9 bases line up with TRBD1. Per the germline V gene, CDR1 is SQVTM and CDR2 is ANQGSEA. The CDR3 consists of 14 residues. Losses at the gene ends were 3 bases for V and 5 bases for J; bases not matched to a gene: 7. The CDR3 nucleotides read TGCAGCGTTGACAAGGGGACAGGGCTGGAGACCCAGTACTTC. As protein: CSVDKGTGLETQYF.

The chain combines TRBV19 with TRBJ2-7; 7 nucleotides line up with TRBD1. J lost 3 bases, V lost 5 bases, and 7 bases had no gene match. The length of the CDR3 is 14 residues. The germline gives CDR1 LNHDA, CDR2 SQIVND (reference sequence). The CDR3 sequence: CASSQPGQRYEQYF. CDR3 coding DNA: TGTGCCAGTAGTCAACCGGGACAGCGCTACGAGCAGTACTTC.

CDR3 protein: CASRTTGESAYEQYF. For the CDR3, the DNA is TGTGCCAGCAGGACAACAGGGGAATCAGCCTACGAGCAGTACTTC. The V call is TRBV6-1, the J call TRBJ2-7; TRBD1 matches 7 bases. J was trimmed by 2 bases and V by 6 bases; bases with no gene match: 10. The CDR3 is 15 amino acids. Germline V gene sequence: CDR1 MNHNS, CDR2 SASEGT.

The chain joins TRBV28 to TRBJ2-3; 7 positions match TRBD2. With V trimmed by 3 bases and J by 6 bases, 15 bases remained unmatched. Germline V gene lookup returns CDR1 MDHEN and CDR2 SYDVKM. The CDR3 sequence is 17 residues long. The CDR3 sequence: CASSLAGGRERFDTQYF. The CDR3 DNA reads as TGTGCCAGCAGTTTGGCCGGAGGGCGGGAGCGTTTTGATACGCAGTATTTT.

This sequence joins TRBV30 and TRBJ1-1; no clear D. This CDR3 comprises 13 residues. The germline CDR1 and CDR2 sequences are GTSNPN and SVGIG (reference sequence). V was trimmed by 2 bases and J by 0 bases, leaving 7 bases between them. This CDR3 is CAWSLSMNTEAFF. CDR3 DNA sequence: TGTGCCTGGAGTCTTTCGATGAACACTGAAGCTTTCTTT.